The 32 T cell receptor beta chains below were found in one sample sequenced in a study of shared clonotypes between healthy human individuals. The repertoire was sequenced with immunoSEQ multiplex PCR; TCRdb's copy has only in-frame clones and lacks some. The table shows about 2 million clones, with about 94% occurring only once. In the naive CD8 group, cells lacked CD45RO and were positively selected for CCR7, so terminally differentiated effector memory CD45RA+ cells were left out. The sample taken for sequencing was naive CD8+ T cells sorted from blood. The receptors were gathered from a young man in good health.

Worth noting for this clone: Other nucleotide sequences from this sample produce the same CDR3. CDR3 region: CASSEDSWGYEQYF. The CDR3 DNA reads as TGTGCCAGCAGTGAAGACAGTTGGGGGTACGAGCAGTACTTC. This rearrangement joins TRBV6-1 to TRBJ2-7; D possibly uses TRBD1 or TRBD2 (5 bases each). Germline V CDR1 and CDR2: MNHNS, SASEGT. The V end lost 1 base, the J end lost 4 bases, and 11 bases lay between the germline ends. CDR3 size: 14 residues.

This chain joins TRBV5-1 and TRBJ2-5; 8 bases fit TRBD1. This CDR3 is 15 amino acids long. Germline lookup yields CDR1 SGHRS and CDR2 YFSETQ. V was clipped by 4 bases and J by 5 bases; unmatched bases: 10. The CDR3 protein is CASSMGQVVDETQYF. The CDR3 region has the DNA TGCGCCAGCAGCATGGGACAGGTAGTAGATGAGACCCAGTACTTC. The full variable domain, rest sourced from reference TRBV5-1 and TRBJ2-5, is KAGVTQTPRYLIKTRGQQVTLSCSPISGHRSVSWYQQTPGQGLQFLFEYFSETQRNKGNFPGRFSGRQFSNSRSEMNVSTLELGDSALYLCASSMGQVVDETQYFGPGTRLLVL.

The rearrangement links TRBV29-1 to TRBJ1-2, with 12 bases matching TRBD1. This CDR3 has 11 residues. Germline V gene lookup returns CDR1 SQVTM and CDR2 ANQGSEA. The junction had 2 bases not matched to a gene; V was cut back by 7 bases and J by 8 bases. CDR3: CSAGTGGGYTF. The CDR3 coding sequence is TGCAGCGCTGGGACAGGGGGCGGCTACACCTTC. Drawing the rest from reference TRBV29-1 and TRBJ1-2, the complete variable domain is SAVISQKPSRDICQRGTSLTIQCQVDSQVTMMFWYRQQPGQSLTLIATANQGSEATYESGFVIDKFPISRPNLTFSTLTVSNMSPEDSSIYLCSAGTGGGYTFGSGTRLTVV.

This rearrangement joins TRBV9 to TRBJ1-2, with D perhaps matching TRBD1 (6 bases). The CDR3 contains 14 residues. With 3 bases removed from V and 5 bases from J, the gap between germline ends came to 14 bases. The V gene's germline CDR1 is SGDLS and CDR2 YYNGEE. The CDR3: CASSASGGTYGYTF. The CDR3 DNA reads TGTGCCAGCAGCGCTAGTGGGGGCACATATGGCTACACCTTC.

V is TRBV2 and J is TRBJ2-2, with 15 positions matching TRBD2. Germline-derived CDR1 and CDR2 are SNHLY and FYNNEI. The CDR3 length is 18 residues. With 6 bases clipped from V and 3 bases from J, the junction kept 8 bases outside the gene matches. The CDR3 protein is CASSPGLAGGPDTGELFF. As DNA, the CDR3 is TGTGCCAGCAGCCCAGGACTAGCGGGAGGGCCGGACACCGGGGAGCTGTTTTTT.

The chain has TRBV6-1 and TRBJ1-1, with 10 bases fitting TRBD1. J was trimmed by 6 bases and V by 7 bases; bases with no gene match: 2. CDR3 length: 12 amino acids. CDR1 is MNHNS and CDR2 is SASEGT in the germline V gene. The CDR3 reads CASIGQGAEAFF. DNA for the CDR3: TGTGCCAGCATCGGACAGGGGGCTGAAGCTTTCTTT.

The gene calls are TRBV27 and TRBJ2-1; D is perhaps TRBD2 (5 bases). CDR1 is MNHEY and CDR2 is SMNVEV in the germline V gene (reference sequence). V was shortened by 3 bases and J by 0 bases, with 6 bases between the two germline ends. The length of the CDR3 is 14 residues. DNA for the CDR3: TGTGCCAGCAGTTTCGGGAACTCCTACAATGAGCAGTTCTTC. Translation: CASSFGNSYNEQFF.

This clone occurred once. This chain joins TRBV2 and TRBJ2-1, with 8 bases matching TRBD1. V lost 4 bases to trimming and J lost 14 bases; unmatched junction nucleotides: 1. The CDR3 has 10 residues. CDR1 and CDR2 from the germline V gene are SNHLY and FYNNEI. This CDR3 reads CASSGQGKFF. The CDR3 DNA is TGTGCCAGCAGTGGACAGGGGAAGTTCTTC.

The chain employs TRBV27 and TRBJ2-7, with 7 positions matching TRBD1. This CDR3 contains 16 residues. Losses at the gene ends were 2 bases for V and 5 bases for J; bases not matched to a gene: 12. The germline V gene encodes CDR1 MNHEY and CDR2 SMNVEV (reference sequence). The CDR3 is CASSLQRVTGVDEQYF. The DNA of the CDR3 is TGTGCCAGCAGTTTACAGAGGGTAACAGGGGTCGACGAGCAGTACTTC.

V is TRBV6-6 and J is TRBJ2-3; TRBD1 agrees at 7 bases. The CDR3 length is 15 residues. Germline V lookup: CDR1 MNHNY, CDR2 SVGAGI (reference sequence). V lost 4 bases and J lost 0; bases outside the gene matches: 4. The DNA of the CDR3 is TGTGCCAGCAGTTGGACAGGTCCTAGCACAGATACGCAGTATTTT. Residues: CASSWTGPSTDTQYF.

The chain carries TRBV6-6 and TRBJ2-7; D may be TRBD1 or TRBD2 (6 bases each). Germline loops: CDR1 MNHNY, CDR2 SVGAGI (reference sequence). V dropped 6 bases and J dropped 5 bases, with 14 bases sitting between them. The CDR3 loop spans 13 amino acids. As DNA, the CDR3 is TGTGCCAGCAGCCGCGGGACATTCGACGAGCAGTACTTC. It codes for CASSRGTFDEQYF.

Points on this clone: Distinct nucleotide sequences in the sample also encode this CDR3. The genes are TRBV9 and TRBJ2-5; tentative D call: TRBD2 (6 bases). Germline V gene data show CDR1 as SGDLS and CDR2 as YYNGEE. The CDR3 extends over 13 amino acids. Deletions cut 0 bases from V and 5 bases from J, with 8 bases between. CDR3 residues: CASSVVAGETQYF. In DNA form, the CDR3 reads TGTGCCAGCAGCGTAGTGGCGGGGGAGACCCAGTACTTC.

V usage is TRBV5-6 and J usage is TRBJ2-7; D is undetermined. This CDR3 has 13 amino acids. Germline values: CDR1 SGHDT, CDR2 YYEEEE. V lost 4 bases, J lost 2 bases, and 10 bases lay in between. The CDR3 protein is CASSRAYPYEQYF. DNA of the CDR3: TGTGCCAGCAGCCGGGCCTACCCCTACGAGCAGTACTTC.

This sequence joins TRBV25-1 and TRBJ1-2, with 9 bases lining up with TRBD1. The CDR3 has 12 amino acids. V lost 4 bases to trimming and J lost 6 bases; unmatched junction nucleotides: 0. Germline CDR1 is MGHDK and CDR2 is SYGVNS. CDR3 DNA: TGTGCCAGCAGTGGGACAGGGGATGGCTACACCTTC. Protein sequence: CASSGTGDGYTF.

This chain links TRBV4-1 with TRBJ1-2; D not certain. The V end was cut by 0 bases, the J end by 4 bases, with 9 bases between. The length of the CDR3 is 14 residues. Germline values: CDR1 MGHRA, CDR2 YSYEKL. CDR3 bases: TGCGCCAGCAGCCAAGATACGACCACCTATGGCTACACCTTC. Translation gives CASSQDTTTYGYTF.

The chain has TRBV11-2 and TRBJ1-5, with TRBD1 matching over 7 bases. The V gene's germline CDR1 is SGHAT and CDR2 FQNNGV. After removal of 2 bases from V and 0 bases from J, the junction contained 4 bases not matched to a gene. The CDR3 length is 16 residues. CDR3 loop: CASSLRTGDSNQPQHF. CDR3 nucleotides: TGTGCCAGCAGCTTAAGGACAGGTGATAGCAATCAGCCCCAGCATTTT.

A note on this clone: This sample includes further DNA sequences coding for the same CDR3. The CDR3 loop is CASSWDRQETQYF. The CDR3 DNA sequence: TGTGCCAGCAGCTGGGACAGGCAAGAGACCCAGTACTTC. The V gene is TRBV5-6, the J gene TRBJ2-5; 8 bases line up with TRBD1. With 3 bases clipped from V and 2 bases from J, the junction kept 0 bases outside the gene matches. The germline CDR1 and CDR2 sequences are SGHDT and YYEEEE. There are 13 residues in the CDR3. The whole variable domain, filled in from reference TRBV5-6 and TRBJ2-5, reads DAGVTQSPTHLIKTRGQQVTLRCSPKSGHDTVSWYQQALGQGPQFIFQYYEEEERQRGNFPDRFSGHQFPNYSSELNVNALLLGDSALYLCASSWDRQETQYFGPGTRLLVL.

V and J are TRBV5-4 and TRBJ2-2; D is unclear. Trimming took 5 bases from V and 2 from J, leaving 7 bases between them. Germline CDR1 reads SGHNT; CDR2 reads YYREEE (reference sequence). CDR3 length: 13 residues. CDR3 protein: CASSSDNTGELFF. In DNA, the CDR3 is TGTGCCAGCAGTTCCGACAACACCGGGGAGCTGTTTTTT. Combining the CDR3 with reference TRBV5-4 and TRBJ2-2 gives the whole variable domain ETGVTQSPTHLIKTRGQQVTLRCSSQSGHNTVSWYQQALGQGPQFIFQYYREEENGRGNFPPRFSGLQFPNYSSELNVNALELDDSALYLCASSSDNTGELFFGEGSRLTVL.

This chain joins TRBV5-4 and TRBJ2-7; 13 bases are shared with TRBD2. J gave up 4 bases and V 4 bases, and 8 bases lay outside the gene matches. Germline V lookup: CDR1 SGHNT, CDR2 YYREEE (reference sequence). The CDR3 contains 16 residues. The CDR3 here is CASSNAGLAGAYEQYF. As DNA, the CDR3 is TGTGCCAGCAGCAATGCTGGACTAGCGGGAGCATACGAGCAGTACTTC.

This chain joins TRBV5-1 and TRBJ2-7; D is possibly TRBD2 (7 bases). Germline V gene data show CDR1 as SGHRS and CDR2 as YFSETQ. This CDR3 is built from 15 residues. V was trimmed by 2 bases and J by 0 bases, leaving 12 bases between them. This chain's CDR3 is CASSLVRGASYEQYF. DNA of the CDR3: TGCGCCAGCAGCTTAGTCCGGGGGGCCTCCTACGAGCAGTACTTC.

The chain links TRBV6-5 to TRBJ2-1, with D maybe TRBD2 (5 bases). CDR3 length equals 13 residues. Trimming stripped 5 bases from V and 5 bases from J, with 10 bases between. Germline assignment: CDR1 MNHEY and CDR2 SVGAGI. CDR3 sequence: CASSDGLNNEQFF. As DNA, the CDR3 is TGTGCCAGCAGTGACGGACTTAACAATGAGCAGTTCTTC.

The chain recombines TRBV6-1 with TRBJ2-1, with D perhaps matching TRBD1 (8 bases). The CDR3 has 19 residues. Germline values: CDR1 MNHNS, CDR2 SASEGT. V was trimmed by 1 base and J by 9 bases, leaving 28 bases between them. In nucleotides, the CDR3 is TGTGCCAGCAGTGAAGAATGGACAGGGTCATCGGGCGGGGGCTTTGAGCAGTTCTTC. Encoded protein: CASSEEWTGSSGGGFEQFF.

The chain recombines TRBV7-9 with TRBJ2-1; possibly TRBD1 for D (5 bases). Trimming took 5 bases from V and 3 from J, leaving 14 bases between them. Germline loops: CDR1 SEHNR, CDR2 FQNEAQ (reference sequence). The CDR3 covers 15 residues. The CDR3: CASSLQVTDYNEQFF. CDR3 DNA: TGTGCCAGCAGCCTCCAAGTGACAGACTACAATGAGCAGTTCTTC.

In regard to this clone: This CDR3 is also generated by other DNA sequences in the sample. The gene calls are TRBV28 and TRBJ2-7; D uncertain. The CDR3 covers 12 residues. V lost 5 bases, J lost 0 bases, and 5 bases lay in between. Germline lookup yields CDR1 MDHEN and CDR2 SYDVKM. The CDR3 spells CASSLPSYEQYF. The CDR3 coding sequence is TGTGCCAGCAGTCTCCCCTCCTACGAGCAGTACTTC.

This chain joins TRBV2 and TRBJ2-2; unclear D gene. V was shortened by 8 bases and J by 3 bases, with 10 bases between the two germline ends. CDR3 length: 13 residues. Germline V gene lookup returns CDR1 SNHLY and CDR2 FYNNEI. CDR3 sequence: CASLDIDTGELFF. The DNA for the CDR3 is TGTGCCAGCCTAGACATTGACACCGGGGAGCTGTTTTTT.

Worth noting for this clone: At the DNA level, this CDR3 is encoded by other sequences in the same sample as well. This chain connects TRBV9 to TRBJ1-3; maybe TRBD1 (5 bases). Germline-derived CDR1 and CDR2 are SGDLS and YYNGEE. Trimming took off 7 bases at V and 2 bases at J, with 13 bases between the two ends. CDR3 length: 14 amino acids. In nucleotides, the CDR3 is TGTGCCAGCTCCGTAGGGGCGGCTGGAAACACCATATATTTT. The encoded protein is CASSVGAAGNTIYF.

The rearrangement links TRBV5-6 to TRBJ2-3; the match to TRBD1 covers 11 bases. Losses at the gene ends were 4 bases for V and 4 bases for J; bases not matched to a gene: 5. CDR3 length: 15 residues. The germline gives CDR1 SGHDT, CDR2 YYEEEE. In DNA form, the CDR3 reads TGTGCCAGCAGCCCCGGGACAGGGGGTGCAGATACGCAGTATTTT. Amino acid sequence: CASSPGTGGADTQYF.

The chain has TRBV30 and TRBJ2-5; D perhaps matches TRBD1 (6 bases). The DNA end is a closer match to TRBJ2-7, so the J assignment may be wrong. CDR1 and CDR2 from the germline V gene are GTSNPN and SVGIG (reference sequence). The CDR3 length is 12 residues. CDR3 bases: TGTGCCTGGAGTGTACACAGGGACGAGCAGTACTTC. Translated: CAWSVHRDEQYF.

A note on this clone: This sample includes further DNA sequences coding for the same CDR3. The rearrangement joins TRBV11-2 to TRBJ2-7; 10 bases fit TRBD2. In germline, CDR1 is SGHAT, CDR2 FQNNGV. The CDR3 is made up of 15 amino acids. Losses at the gene ends were 5 bases for V and 4 bases for J; bases not matched to a gene: 8. CDR3 sequence (DNA): TGTGCCAGCAGCCACCCGGGACTAGCGCCTTACGAGCAGTACTTC. This sequence encodes CASSHPGLAPYEQYF. Complete variable domain (other parts from reference TRBV11-2 and TRBJ2-7): EAGVAQSPRYKIIEKRQSVAFWCNPISGHATLYWYQQILGQGPKLLIQFQNNGVVDDSQLPKDRFSAERLKGVDSTLKIQPAKLEDSAVYLCASSHPGLAPYEQYFGPGTRLTVT.

The rearrangement links TRBV27 to TRBJ2-5; D possibly uses TRBD1 or TRBD2 (5 bases each). This CDR3 has 17 amino acids. Germline loops: CDR1 MNHEY, CDR2 SMNVEV (reference sequence). V lost 3 bases to trimming and J lost 1 base, with 18 bases between them. The CDR3 nucleotides read TGTGCCAGCAGTTTGGGTTTAGGGACCGACATCCAAGAGACCCAGTACTTC. Translation gives CASSLGLGTDIQETQYF.

This clone showed up just once. The V gene is TRBV9, the J gene TRBJ2-7; 7 bases are shared with TRBD1. Germline trimming cut 4 bases from V and 3 bases from J; bases unmatched to any gene: 4. This CDR3 is 13 amino acids long. CDR1 and CDR2 (germline): SGDLS, YYNGEE. In DNA, the CDR3 is TGTGCCAGCAGCACGACAGGGAACTACGAGCAGTACTTC. Translating it yields CASSTTGNYEQYF.

The chain joins TRBV4-3 to TRBJ2-5; the D is unclear. V gave up 3 bases and J gave up 5 bases, with 10 bases separating them. This CDR3 is 13 amino acids long. Germline loops: CDR1 LGHNA, CDR2 YSLEER. For the CDR3, the DNA is TGCGCCAGCAGCCACGAATACCGGGAGACCCAGTACTTC. Protein sequence: CASSHEYRETQYF.